This T cell receptor beta chain was documented in a study of T cell responses to AZD1222 COVID-19 vaccine. Study-level points and caveats: Nearly half of unique spike-specific TCRs reportedly avoided B.1.351 and B.1.1.7 mutated regions. Among those given AZD1222, only five to seven were seropositive at baseline.

Comment on this clone: Its matching antigen is unknown.

The CDR3 contains 13 residues. Trimming stripped 1 base from V and 9 bases from J, with 12 bases between. Germline CDR1 reads SGHVS; CDR2 reads FQNEAQ. The protocol was immunoSEQ multiplex PCR, while the TCRdb copy is restricted to in-frame clones and leaves out a portion. The data show over 110,000 clones, roughly 88% seen once. The chain is built from TRBV7-8 and TRBJ2-5; D might be TRBD2 (6 bases). The clonotype originates from an adult who received the AZD1222 COVID-19 vaccine. The specimen was peripheral blood, collected 28 days after the second AZD1222 dose. The CDR3 is CASSLGTTGAQYF. The CDR3 DNA is TGTGCCAGCAGCTTAGGAACCACGGGAGCCCAGTACTTC.